This T cell receptor beta chain came from a study of blood T cell repertoires in COVID-19 (dated by TCRdb to 2019 to 2021). General notes on the study: Samples covering the acute and convalescent phases of COVID-19 were provided by collaborators in the United States, Italy and Spain. Samples came from the ongoing ImmuneRACE study (first 160 participants) plus 1,254 subjects from 6 global collaborators. The dataset comprised deeply sampled blood TCRbeta repertoires from subjects exposed to, actively infected with, or recovered from COVID-19. The repertoires were released in a freely available public database intended as a resource for research on the immune response to SARS-CoV-2. Where available, HLA class I and class II types were obtained from metadata supplied by the sample provider rather than from assay-based typing. A de-identified subject ID, COVID-19 status, age in years and sex were almost always included in the sample metadata. The prospective study material was composed of cDNA or gDNA derived from T cells, B-cell-depleted T cells, or PBMCs.

What the research found in general, with its limitations: The quantity of clinical and demographic metadata differed by source and by participant and was supplied without curation.

The collaborating institutions used their own protocols to collect whole blood in K2EDTA tubes. Collaborator samples were shipped for TCRbeta analysis as frozen whole blood, isolated PBMCs, or DNA extracted from either sample type. TCRbeta CDR3 regions were amplified from genomic DNA by means of the immunoSEQ Assay, a bias-controlled multiplex PCR. The authors processed their data as follows. The number of nucleated cells in each sample was estimated by amplification of reference gene primers within the assay. To quantify the absolute abundance of each unique TCRbeta CDR3 rearrangement, sequence reads were collapsed and filtered. For each sample, productive Simpson clonality was calculated by taking the square root of Simpson's diversity index across productive rearrangements. Sourced from immuneACCESS, this table was stored by TCRdb with only in-frame sequences that have V and J called. A share of the clones is absent; for the studies checked, an unresolved V gene accounts for under half, and the remainder has no known explanation. For V, J and clone size, that table is used; D and trimming come from the DNA. In all, the sample holds roughly 110,000 clones, and 85% of those were seen once. The ten top clones hold approximately 1.5% of the sample.

As for this clone: Its target antigen remains unknown. Base-call qualities are not available, and no considerably larger clone is one nucleotide away.

CDR1 and CDR2, per the germline V gene, are SGHRS and YFSETQ. Trimming removed 0 bases from V and 2 bases from J; the gene matches leave 6 bases unexplained. Inclusive of the bounding cysteine and phenylalanine, the CDR3 is 16 residues long. Only the CDR3 DNA is retained, 48 bases long and in frame from the first base. Recombination connected TRBV5-1 to TRBJ2-3, with 7 bases matching TRBD1. This clonotype originated in a middle-aged man with acute or convalescent COVID-19. Sequencing was done on a sample of peripheral blood. CDR3 loop: CASSLGRDRFTDTQYF. The sequence in DNA is TGCGCCAGCAGCTTGGGTAGGGACAGATTCACAGATACGCAGTATTTT.